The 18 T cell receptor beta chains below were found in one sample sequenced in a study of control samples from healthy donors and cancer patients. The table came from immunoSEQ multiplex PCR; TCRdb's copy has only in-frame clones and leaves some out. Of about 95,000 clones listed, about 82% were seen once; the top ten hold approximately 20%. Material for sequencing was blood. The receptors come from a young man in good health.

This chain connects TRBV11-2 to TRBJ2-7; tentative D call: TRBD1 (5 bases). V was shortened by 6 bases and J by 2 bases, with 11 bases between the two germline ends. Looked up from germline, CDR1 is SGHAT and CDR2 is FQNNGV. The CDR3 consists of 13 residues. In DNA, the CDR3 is TGTGCCAGCAGTTACAGGAGTACCTACGAGCAGTACTTC. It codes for CASSYRSTYEQYF.

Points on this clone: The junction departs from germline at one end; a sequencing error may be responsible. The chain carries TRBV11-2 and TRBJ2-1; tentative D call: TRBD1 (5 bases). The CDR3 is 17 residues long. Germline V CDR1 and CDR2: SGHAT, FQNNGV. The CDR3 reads CASSLSMGFGQINGQFF. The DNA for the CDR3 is TGTGCCAGCAGCTTAAGTATGGGTTTCGGACAAATCAATGGGCAGTTCTTC.

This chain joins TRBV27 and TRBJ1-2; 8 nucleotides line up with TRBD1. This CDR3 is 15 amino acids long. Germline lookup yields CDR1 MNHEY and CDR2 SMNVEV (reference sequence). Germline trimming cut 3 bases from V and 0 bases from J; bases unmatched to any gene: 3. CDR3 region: CASSFGQGANYGYTF. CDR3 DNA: TGTGCCAGCAGTTTCGGACAGGGTGCTAACTATGGCTACACCTTC.

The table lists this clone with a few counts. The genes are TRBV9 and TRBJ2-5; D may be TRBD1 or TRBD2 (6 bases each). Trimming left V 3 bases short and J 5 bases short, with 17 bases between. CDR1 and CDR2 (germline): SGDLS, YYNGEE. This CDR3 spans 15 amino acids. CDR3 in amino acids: CASSGHWGAGETQYF. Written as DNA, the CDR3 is TGTGCCAGCAGCGGACACTGGGGGGCCGGGGAGACCCAGTACTTC.

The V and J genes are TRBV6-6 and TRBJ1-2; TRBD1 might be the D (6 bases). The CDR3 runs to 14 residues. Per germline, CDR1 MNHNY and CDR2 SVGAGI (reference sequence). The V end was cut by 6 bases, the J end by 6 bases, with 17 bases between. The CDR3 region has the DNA TGTGCCAGCAGCCTAACAGGACAGACGGATGGCTACACCTTC. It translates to CASSLTGQTDGYTF.

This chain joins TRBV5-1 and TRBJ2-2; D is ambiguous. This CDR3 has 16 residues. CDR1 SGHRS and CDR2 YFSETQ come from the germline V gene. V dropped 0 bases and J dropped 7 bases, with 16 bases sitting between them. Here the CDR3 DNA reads TGCGCCAGCAGCTTGGCACCAGGAGCTATGATCGGGGAGCTGTTTTTT. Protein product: CASSLAPGAMIGELFF.

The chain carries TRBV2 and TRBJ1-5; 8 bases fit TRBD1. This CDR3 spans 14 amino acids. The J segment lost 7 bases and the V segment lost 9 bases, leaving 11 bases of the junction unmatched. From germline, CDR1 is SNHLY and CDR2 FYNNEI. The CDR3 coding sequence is TGTGCCAGTCAAAAAGGGACAGGAGACCAGCCCCAGCATTTT. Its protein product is CASQKGTGDQPQHF.

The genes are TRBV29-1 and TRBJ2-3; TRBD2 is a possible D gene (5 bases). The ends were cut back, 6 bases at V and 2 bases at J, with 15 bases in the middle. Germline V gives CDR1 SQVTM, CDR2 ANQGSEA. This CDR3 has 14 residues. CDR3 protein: CSVLTRRTTDTQYF. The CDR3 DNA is TGCAGCGTCCTAACTAGGCGGACCACAGATACGCAGTATTTT.

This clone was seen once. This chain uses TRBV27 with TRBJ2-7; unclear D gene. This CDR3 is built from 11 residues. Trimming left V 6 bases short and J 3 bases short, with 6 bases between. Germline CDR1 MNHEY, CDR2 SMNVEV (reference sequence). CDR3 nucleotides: TGTGCCAGCAGGGCCAGCTACGAGCAGTACTTC. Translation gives CASRASYEQYF.

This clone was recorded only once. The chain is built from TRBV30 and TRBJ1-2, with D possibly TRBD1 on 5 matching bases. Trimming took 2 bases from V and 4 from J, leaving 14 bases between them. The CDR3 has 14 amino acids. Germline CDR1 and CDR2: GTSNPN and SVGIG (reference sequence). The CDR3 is CAWSIDRGSYGYTF. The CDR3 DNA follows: TGTGCCTGGAGTATAGACAGAGGATCCTATGGCTACACCTTC.

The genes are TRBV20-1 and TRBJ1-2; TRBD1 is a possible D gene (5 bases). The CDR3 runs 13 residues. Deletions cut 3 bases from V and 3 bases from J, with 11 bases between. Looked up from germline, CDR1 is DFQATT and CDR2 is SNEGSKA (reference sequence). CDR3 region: CSASRGFDYGYTF. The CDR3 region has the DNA TGCAGTGCTAGTAGGGGATTCGACTATGGCTACACCTTC.

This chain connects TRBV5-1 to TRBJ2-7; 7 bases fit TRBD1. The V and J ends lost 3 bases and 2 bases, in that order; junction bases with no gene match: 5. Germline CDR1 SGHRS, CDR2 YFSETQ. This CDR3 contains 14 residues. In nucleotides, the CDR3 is TGCGCCAGCAGCTCGACAGGGATAGCCTACGAGCAGTACTTC. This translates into CASSSTGIAYEQYF.

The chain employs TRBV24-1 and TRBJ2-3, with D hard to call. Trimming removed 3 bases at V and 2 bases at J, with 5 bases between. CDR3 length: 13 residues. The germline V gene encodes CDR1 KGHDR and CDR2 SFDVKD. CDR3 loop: CATSDRNTDTQYF. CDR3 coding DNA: TGTGCCACCAGTGATAGGAACACAGATACGCAGTATTTT.

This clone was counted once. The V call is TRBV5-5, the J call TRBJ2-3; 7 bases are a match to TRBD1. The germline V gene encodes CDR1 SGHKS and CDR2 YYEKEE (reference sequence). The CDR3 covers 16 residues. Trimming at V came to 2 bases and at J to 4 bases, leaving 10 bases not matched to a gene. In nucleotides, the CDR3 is TGTGCCAGCAGCTTAAGGTTAGACAGGGTATCAGATACGCAGTATTTT. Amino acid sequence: CASSLRLDRVSDTQYF.

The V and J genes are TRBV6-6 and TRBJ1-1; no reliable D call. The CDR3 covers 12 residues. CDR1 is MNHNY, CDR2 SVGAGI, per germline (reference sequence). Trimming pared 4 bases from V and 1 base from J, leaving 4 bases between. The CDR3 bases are TGTGCCAGCAGTTCTCCGAACACTGAAGCTTTCTTT. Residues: CASSSPNTEAFF.

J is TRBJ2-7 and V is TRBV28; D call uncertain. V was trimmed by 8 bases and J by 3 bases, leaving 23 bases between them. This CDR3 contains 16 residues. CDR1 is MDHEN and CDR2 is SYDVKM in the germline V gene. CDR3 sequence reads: CASGPLGPNRHYEQYF. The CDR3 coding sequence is TGTGCCAGCGGTCCGCTCGGGCCAAACCGTCACTACGAGCAGTACTTC.

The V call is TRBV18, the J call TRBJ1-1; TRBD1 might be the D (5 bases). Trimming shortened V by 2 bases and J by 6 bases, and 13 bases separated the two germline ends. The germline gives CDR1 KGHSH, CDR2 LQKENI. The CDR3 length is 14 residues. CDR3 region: CASSPDWDGAEAFF. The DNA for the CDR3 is TGTGCCAGCTCACCAGACTGGGACGGGGCTGAAGCTTTCTTT.

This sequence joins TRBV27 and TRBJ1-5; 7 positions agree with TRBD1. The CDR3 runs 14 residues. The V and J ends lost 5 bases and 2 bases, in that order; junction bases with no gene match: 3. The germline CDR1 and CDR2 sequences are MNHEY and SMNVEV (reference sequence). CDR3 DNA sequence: TGTGCCAGCAGTCAGGGGGGGGGCAATCAGCCCCAGCATTTT. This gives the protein CASSQGGGNQPQHF.